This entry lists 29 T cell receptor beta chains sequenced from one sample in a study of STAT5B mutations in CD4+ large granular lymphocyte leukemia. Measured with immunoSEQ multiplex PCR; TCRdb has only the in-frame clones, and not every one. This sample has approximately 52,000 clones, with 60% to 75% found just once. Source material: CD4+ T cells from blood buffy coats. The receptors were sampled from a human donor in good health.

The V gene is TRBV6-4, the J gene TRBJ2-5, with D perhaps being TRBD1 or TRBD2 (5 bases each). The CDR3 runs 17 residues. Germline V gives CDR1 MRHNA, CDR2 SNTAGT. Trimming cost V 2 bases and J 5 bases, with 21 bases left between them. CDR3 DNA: TGTGCCAGCAGTGACCGCGTTGGGGGAAAAAGAGCGGAGACCCAGTACTTC. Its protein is CASSDRVGGKRAETQYF.

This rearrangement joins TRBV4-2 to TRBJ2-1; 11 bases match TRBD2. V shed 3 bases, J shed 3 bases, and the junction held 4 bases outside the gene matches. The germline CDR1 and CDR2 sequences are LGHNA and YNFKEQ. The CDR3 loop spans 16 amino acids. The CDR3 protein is CASSHEGLADYNEQFF. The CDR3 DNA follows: TGTGCCAGCAGCCACGAGGGACTAGCGGACTACAATGAGCAGTTCTTC.

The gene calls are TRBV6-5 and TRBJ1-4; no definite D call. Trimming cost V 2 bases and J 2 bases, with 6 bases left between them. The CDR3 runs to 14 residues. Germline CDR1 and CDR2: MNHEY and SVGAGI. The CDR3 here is CASSYAGTNEKLFF. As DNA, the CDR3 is TGTGCCAGCAGTTACGCCGGTACTAATGAAAAACTGTTTTTT.

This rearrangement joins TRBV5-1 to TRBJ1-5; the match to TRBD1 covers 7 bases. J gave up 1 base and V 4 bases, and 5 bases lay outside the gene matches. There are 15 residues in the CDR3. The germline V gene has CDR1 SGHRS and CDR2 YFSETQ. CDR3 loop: CASSPGGTSNQPQHF. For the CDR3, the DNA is TGCGCCAGCAGCCCAGGGGGTACAAGCAATCAGCCCCAGCATTTT.

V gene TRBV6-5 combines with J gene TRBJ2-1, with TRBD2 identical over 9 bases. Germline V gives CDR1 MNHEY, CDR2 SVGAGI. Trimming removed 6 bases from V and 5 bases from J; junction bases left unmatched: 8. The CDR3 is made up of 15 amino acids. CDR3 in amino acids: CASSPGLARNNEQFF. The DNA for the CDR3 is TGTGCCAGCAGCCCCGGACTAGCGAGAAACAATGAGCAGTTCTTC.

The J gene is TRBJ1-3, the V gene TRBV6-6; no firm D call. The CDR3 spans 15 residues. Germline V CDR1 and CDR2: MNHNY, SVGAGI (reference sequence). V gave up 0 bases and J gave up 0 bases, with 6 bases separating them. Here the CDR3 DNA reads TGTGCCAGCAGTTACTCGACGGGCTCTGGAAACACCATATATTTT. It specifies CASSYSTGSGNTIYF.

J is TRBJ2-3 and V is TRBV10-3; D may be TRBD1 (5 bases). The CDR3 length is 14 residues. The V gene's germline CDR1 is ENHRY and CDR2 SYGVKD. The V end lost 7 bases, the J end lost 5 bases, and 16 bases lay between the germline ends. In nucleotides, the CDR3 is TGTGCCATCACCTTTGGCCGGCAGGGAGATACGCAGTATTTT. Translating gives CAITFGRQGDTQYF.

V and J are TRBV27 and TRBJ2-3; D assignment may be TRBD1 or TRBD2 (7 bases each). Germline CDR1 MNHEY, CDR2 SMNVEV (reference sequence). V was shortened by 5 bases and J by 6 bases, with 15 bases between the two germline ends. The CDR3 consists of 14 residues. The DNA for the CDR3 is TGTGCCAGCAGTCCACGACAGGGAGGGGATACGCAGTATTTT. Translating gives CASSPRQGGDTQYF.

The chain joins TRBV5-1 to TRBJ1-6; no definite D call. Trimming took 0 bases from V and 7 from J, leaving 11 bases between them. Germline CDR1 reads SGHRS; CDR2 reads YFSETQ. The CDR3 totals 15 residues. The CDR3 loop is CASSLGWTGNSPLHF. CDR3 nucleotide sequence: TGCGCCAGCAGCTTGGGGTGGACTGGGAATTCACCCCTCCACTTT.

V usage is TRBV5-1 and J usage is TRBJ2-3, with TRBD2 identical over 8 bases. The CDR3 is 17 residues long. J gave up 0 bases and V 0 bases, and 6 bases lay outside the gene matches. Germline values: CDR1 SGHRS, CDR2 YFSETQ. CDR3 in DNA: TGCGCCAGCAGCTTGGGTTATAGCGGGATTAGCACAGATACGCAGTATTTT. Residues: CASSLGYSGISTDTQYF.

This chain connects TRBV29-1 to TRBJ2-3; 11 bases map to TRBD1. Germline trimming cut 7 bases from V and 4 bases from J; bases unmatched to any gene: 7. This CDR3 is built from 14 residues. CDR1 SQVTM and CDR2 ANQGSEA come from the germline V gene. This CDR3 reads CSAEEGQGADTQYF. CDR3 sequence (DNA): TGCAGCGCCGAGGAGGGACAGGGGGCAGATACGCAGTATTTT.

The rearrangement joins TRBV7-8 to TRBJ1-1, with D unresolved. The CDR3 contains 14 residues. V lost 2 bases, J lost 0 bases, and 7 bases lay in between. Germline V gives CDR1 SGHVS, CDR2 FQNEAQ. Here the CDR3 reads CASSLSTMNTEAFF. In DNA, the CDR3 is TGTGCCAGCAGCTTATCGACCATGAACACTGAAGCTTTCTTT.

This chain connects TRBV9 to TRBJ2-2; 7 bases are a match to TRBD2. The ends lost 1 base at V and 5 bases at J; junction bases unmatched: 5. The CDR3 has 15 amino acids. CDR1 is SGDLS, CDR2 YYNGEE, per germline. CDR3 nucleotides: TGTGCCAGCAGCGTACGGGGGGATGCAACCGGGGAGCTGTTTTTT. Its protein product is CASSVRGDATGELFF.

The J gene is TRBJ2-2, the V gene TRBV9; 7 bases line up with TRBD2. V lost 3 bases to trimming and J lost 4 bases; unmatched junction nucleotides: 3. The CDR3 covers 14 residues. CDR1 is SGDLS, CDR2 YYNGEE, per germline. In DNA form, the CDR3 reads TGTGCCAGCAGCGGGGGGGGAATCACCGGGGAGCTGTTTTTT. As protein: CASSGGGITGELFF.

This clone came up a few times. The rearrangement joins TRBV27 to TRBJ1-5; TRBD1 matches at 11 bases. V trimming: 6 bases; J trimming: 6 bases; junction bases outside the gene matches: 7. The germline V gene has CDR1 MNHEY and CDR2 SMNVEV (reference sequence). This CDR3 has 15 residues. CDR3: CASRPGTGGLQPQHF. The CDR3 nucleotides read TGTGCCAGCAGACCAGGGACAGGGGGTCTTCAGCCCCAGCATTTT.

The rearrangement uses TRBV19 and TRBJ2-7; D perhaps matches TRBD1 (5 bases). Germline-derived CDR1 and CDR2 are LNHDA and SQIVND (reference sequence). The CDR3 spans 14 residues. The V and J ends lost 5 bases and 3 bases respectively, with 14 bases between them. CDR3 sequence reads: CASSSNPDSYEQYF. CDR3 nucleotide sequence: TGTGCCAGTAGTTCCAATCCCGACAGCTACGAGCAGTACTTC.

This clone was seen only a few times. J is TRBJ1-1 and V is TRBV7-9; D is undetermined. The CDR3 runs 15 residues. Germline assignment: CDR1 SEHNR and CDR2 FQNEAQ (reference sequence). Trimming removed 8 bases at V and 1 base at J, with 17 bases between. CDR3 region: CASRPTLGKNTEAFF. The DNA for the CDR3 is TGTGCCAGCCGACCCACCCTCGGCAAGAACACTGAAGCTTTCTTT.

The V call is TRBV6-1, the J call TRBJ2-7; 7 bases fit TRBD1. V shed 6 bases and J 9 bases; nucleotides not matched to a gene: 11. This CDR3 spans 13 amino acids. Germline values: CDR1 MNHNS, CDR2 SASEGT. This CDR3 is CASSDKDRERQYF. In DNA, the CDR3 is TGTGCCAGCAGCGATAAAGACAGGGAGCGGCAGTACTTC.

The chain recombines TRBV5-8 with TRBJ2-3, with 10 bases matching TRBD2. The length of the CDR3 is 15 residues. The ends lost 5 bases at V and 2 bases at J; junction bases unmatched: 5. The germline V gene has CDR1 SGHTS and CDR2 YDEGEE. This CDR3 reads CASSSTSGFTDTQYF. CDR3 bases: TGTGCCAGCAGTTCGACTAGCGGGTTCACAGATACGCAGTATTTT.

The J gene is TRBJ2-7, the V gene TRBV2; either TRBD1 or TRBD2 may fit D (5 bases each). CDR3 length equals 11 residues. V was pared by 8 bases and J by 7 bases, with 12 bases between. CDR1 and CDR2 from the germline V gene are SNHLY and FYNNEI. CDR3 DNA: TGTGCCAGCGCTAGTTGGGGGGAGCAGTACTTC. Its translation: CASASWGEQYF. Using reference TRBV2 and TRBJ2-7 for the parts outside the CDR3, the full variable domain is EPEVTQTPSHQVTQMGQEVILRCVPISNHLYFYWYRQILGQKVEFLVSFYNNEISEKSEIFDDQFSVERPDGSNFTLKIRSTKLEDSAMYFCASASWGEQYFGPGTRLTVT.

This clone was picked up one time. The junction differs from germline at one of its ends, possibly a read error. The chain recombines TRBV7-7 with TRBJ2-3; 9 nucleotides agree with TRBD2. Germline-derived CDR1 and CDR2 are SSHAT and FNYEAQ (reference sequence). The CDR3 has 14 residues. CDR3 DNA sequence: TGTGCTAGCAGCTTAACTAGCGGGACAGATACGCAGTATTTT. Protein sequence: CASSLTSGTDTQYF.

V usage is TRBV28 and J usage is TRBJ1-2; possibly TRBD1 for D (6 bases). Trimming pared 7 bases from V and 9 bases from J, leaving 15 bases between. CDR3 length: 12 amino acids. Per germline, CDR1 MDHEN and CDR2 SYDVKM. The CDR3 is CASTSGQTSYTF. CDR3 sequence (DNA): TGTGCCAGCACCTCAGGACAGACAAGCTACACCTTC.

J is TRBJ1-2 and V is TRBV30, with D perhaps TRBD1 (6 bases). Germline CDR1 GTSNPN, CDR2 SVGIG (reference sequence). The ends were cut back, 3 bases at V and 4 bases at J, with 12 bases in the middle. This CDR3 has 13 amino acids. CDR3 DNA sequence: TGTGCCTGGAGCGGCAGGACAGTCTATGGCTACACCTTC. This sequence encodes CAWSGRTVYGYTF. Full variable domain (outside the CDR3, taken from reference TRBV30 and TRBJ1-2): SQTIHQWPATLVQPVGSPLSLECTVEGTSNPNLYWYRQAAGRGLQLLFYSVGIGQISSEVPQNLSASRPQDRQFILSSKKLLLSDSGFYLCAWSGRTVYGYTFGSGTRLTVV.

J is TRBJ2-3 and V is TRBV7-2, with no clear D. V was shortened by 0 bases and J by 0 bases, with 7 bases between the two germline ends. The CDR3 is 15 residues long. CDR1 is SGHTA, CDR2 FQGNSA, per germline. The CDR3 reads CASSLAEWSTDTQYF. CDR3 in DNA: TGTGCCAGCAGCTTAGCGGAGTGGAGCACAGATACGCAGTATTTT.

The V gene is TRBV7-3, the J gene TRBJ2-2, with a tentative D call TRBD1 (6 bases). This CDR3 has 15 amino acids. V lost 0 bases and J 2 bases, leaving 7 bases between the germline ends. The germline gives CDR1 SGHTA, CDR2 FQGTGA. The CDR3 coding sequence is TGTGCCAGCAGCTTAACGGGACAAAACACCGGGGAGCTGTTTTTT. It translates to CASSLTGQNTGELFF.

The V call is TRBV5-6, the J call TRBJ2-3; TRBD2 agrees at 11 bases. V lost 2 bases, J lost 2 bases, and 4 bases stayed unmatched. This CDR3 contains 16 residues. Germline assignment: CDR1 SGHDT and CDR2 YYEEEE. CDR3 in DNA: TGTGCCAGCAGCTTTAGCGGGGGGGCTAACACAGATACGCAGTATTTT. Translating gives CASSFSGGANTDTQYF. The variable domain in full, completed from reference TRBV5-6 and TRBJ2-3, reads DAGVTQSPTHLIKTRGQQVTLRCSPKSGHDTVSWYQQALGQGPQFIFQYYEEEERQRGNFPDRFSGHQFPNYSSELNVNALLLGDSALYLCASSFSGGANTDTQYFGPGTRLTVL.

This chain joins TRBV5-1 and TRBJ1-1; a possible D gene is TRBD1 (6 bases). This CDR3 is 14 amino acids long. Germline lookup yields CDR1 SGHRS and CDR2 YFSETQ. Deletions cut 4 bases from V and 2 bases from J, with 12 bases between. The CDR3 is CASSPGHTNTEAFF. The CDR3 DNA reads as TGCGCCAGCAGCCCGGGACATACCAACACTGAAGCTTTCTTT.

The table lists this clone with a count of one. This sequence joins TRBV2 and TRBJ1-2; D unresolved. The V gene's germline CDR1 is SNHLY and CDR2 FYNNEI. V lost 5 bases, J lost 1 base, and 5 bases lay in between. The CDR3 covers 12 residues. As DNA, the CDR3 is TGTGCCAGCAGTACAATTAACTATGGCTACACCTTC. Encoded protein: CASSTINYGYTF.

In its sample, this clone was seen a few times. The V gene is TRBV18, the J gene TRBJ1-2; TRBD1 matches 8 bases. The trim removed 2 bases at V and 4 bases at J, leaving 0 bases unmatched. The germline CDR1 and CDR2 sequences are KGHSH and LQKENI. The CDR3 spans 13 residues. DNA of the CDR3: TGTGCCAGCTCACCAGGACAGGGCTATGGCTACACCTTC. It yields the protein CASSPGQGYGYTF.